Presented here are 27 T cell receptor beta chains from one specimen sequenced in a study of T cells in Graves' hyperthyroidism and ophthalmopathy. RNA transcripts served as the template for amplifying TCR beta CDR3 regions. A set of HTBI primers served as the primers for a first-round RT-PCR of the TCR CDR3. TCRdb reprocessed the multiplex PCR reads via MiXCR and lists one record per CDR3 protein. The sample holds around 210,000 distinct CDR3 sequences, 17% seen once. Sequencing input: blood. These receptors were taken from a woman aged 50 to 65 with Graves' hyperthyroidism.

V gene TRBV18 combines with J gene TRBJ1-4; D is perhaps TRBD1 (5 bases). V lost 3 bases and J 14 bases, leaving 10 bases between the germline ends. Germline lookup yields CDR1 KGHSH and CDR2 LQKENI. CDR3 length: 11 amino acids. The CDR3 loop is CASSPGVRLFF. CDR3 in DNA: TGTGCCAGCTCACCGGGGGTCCGCCTGTTTTTT.

About this clonotype: One base away lies a much larger clone, so this may be a sequencing read error. CDR3 amino acids: CAWSTYRGRRPQHF. The CDR3 coding sequence is TGTGCCTGGAGTACCTACAGGGGCAGGCGGCCCCAGCATTTT. V usage is TRBV30 and J usage is TRBJ1-5; TRBD1 aligns across 7 bases. The J segment lost 9 bases and the V segment lost 2 bases, leaving 10 bases of the junction unmatched. Germline V gene lookup returns CDR1 GTSNPN and CDR2 SVGIG (reference sequence). The CDR3 covers 14 residues.

The sample holds many counts of this clonotype. This chain joins TRBV20-1 and TRBJ2-3; no clear D. V was cut by 0 bases and J by 5 bases, with 6 bases left in between. Germline V gene sequence: CDR1 DFQATT, CDR2 SNEGSKA (reference sequence). This CDR3 has 12 amino acids. This CDR3 is CSARDNEDTQYF. The CDR3, as DNA: TGCAGTGCTAGAGATAACGAAGATACGCAGTATTTT.

This clonotype was observed a handful of times. The chain has TRBV5-1 and TRBJ2-5; D gene ambiguous. Trimming removed 3 bases from V and 4 bases from J, with 7 bases in between. The CDR3 has 12 amino acids. Germline V gene lookup returns CDR1 SGHRS and CDR2 YFSETQ. The CDR3 is CASSYSPETQYF. CDR3 nucleotides: TGCGCCAGCAGCTATAGCCCAGAGACCCAGTACTTC. The variable domain in full, with the rest retrieved from reference TRBV5-1 and TRBJ2-5, is KAGVTQTPRYLIKTRGQQVTLSCSPISGHRSVSWYQQTPGQGLQFLFEYFSETQRNKGNFPGRFSGRQFSNSRSEMNVSTLELGDSALYLCASSYSPETQYFGPGTRLLVL.

This clonotype was seen ten or more times. The chain recombines TRBV24-1 with TRBJ2-5, with 13 nucleotides matching TRBD2. This CDR3 has 17 amino acids. Germline V gives CDR1 KGHDR, CDR2 SFDVKD. V shed 4 bases and J 5 bases; nucleotides not matched to a gene: 9. Here the CDR3 DNA reads TGTGCCACCAGTGACCCACTAGCGGGAGGGCCCCAGGAGACCCAGTACTTC. Translation: CATSDPLAGGPQETQYF.

The CDR3 spells CASSLTGKSYGYTF. The CDR3 coding sequence is TGTGCCAGCAGCTTAACAGGGAAAAGCTATGGCTACACCTTC. This chain uses TRBV7-3 with TRBJ1-2; no clear D. This CDR3 is built from 14 residues. V shed 0 bases and J shed 4 bases, with 9 bases lying between them. Germline V gives CDR1 SGHTA, CDR2 FQGTGA.

This clonotype came up many times. V usage is TRBV5-6 and J usage is TRBJ2-5; D unresolved. The CDR3 length is 15 residues. The germline CDR1 and CDR2 sequences are SGHDT and YYEEEE. V was trimmed by 4 bases and J by 2 bases, leaving 15 bases between them. The CDR3 here is CASSPPGWVQETQYF. The CDR3 region has the DNA TGTGCCAGCAGCCCGCCGGGTTGGGTGCAAGAGACCCAGTACTTC.

This chain connects TRBV11-2 to TRBJ2-5, with TRBD2 identical over 7 bases. This CDR3 has 16 residues. Trimming took 5 bases from V and 3 from J; bases not matched to a gene: 12. Germline CDR1 reads SGHAT; CDR2 reads FQNNGV. The chain's CDR3 is CASSRGRVSGEETQYF. Here the CDR3 DNA reads TGTGCCAGCAGCCGAGGGAGGGTATCAGGTGAAGAGACCCAGTACTTC.

This clonotype was seen ten or more times. The rearrangement links TRBV28 to TRBJ1-1; weak D call: TRBD1 (6 bases). The V end lost 2 bases, the J end lost 5 bases, and 15 bases lay between the germline ends. The CDR3 is 15 amino acids. The germline CDR1 and CDR2 sequences are MDHEN and SYDVKM. The CDR3 nucleotides read TGTGCCAGCAGTTTAGGGGGGGCGCAATCTACTGAAGCTTTCTTT. Protein sequence: CASSLGGAQSTEAFF. Using reference TRBV28 and TRBJ1-1 for the parts outside the CDR3, the full variable domain is DVKVTQSSRYLVKRTGEKVFLECVQDMDHENMFWYRQDPGLGLRLIYFSYDVKMKEKGDIPEGYSVSREKKERFSLILESASTNQTSMYLCASSLGGAQSTEAFFGQGTRLTVV.

This rearrangement joins TRBV2 to TRBJ2-5, with 9 bases lining up with TRBD2. Germline lookup yields CDR1 SNHLY and CDR2 FYNNEI. The CDR3 covers 12 residues. Trimming cost V 6 bases and J 5 bases; bases outside gene matches: 1. The CDR3 bases are TGTGCCAGCAGAGGACTAGCGGAGACCCAGTACTTC. Its translation: CASRGLAETQYF. The whole variable domain, filled in from reference TRBV2 and TRBJ2-5, reads EPEVTQTPSHQVTQMGQEVILRCVPISNHLYFYWYRQILGQKVEFLVSFYNNEISEKSEIFDDQFSVERPDGSNFTLKIRSTKLEDSAMYFCASRGLAETQYFGPGTRLLVL.

This clonotype was seen at least ten times. The CDR3 here is CASSQDLLDRGSYEQYF. The CDR3 DNA sequence: TGCGCCAGCAGCCAAGATCTCCTCGACAGGGGATCCTACGAGCAGTACTTC. This chain uses TRBV4-1 with TRBJ2-7, with TRBD1 matching 8 bases. The CDR3 loop spans 17 amino acids. The V segment lost 0 bases and the J segment 1 base; nucleotides outside the gene matches: 8. From germline, CDR1 is MGHRA and CDR2 YSYEKL.

The V and J genes are TRBV5-1 and TRBJ2-7; TRBD1 or TRBD2 may be the D gene (6 bases each). CDR1 is SGHRS, CDR2 YFSETQ, per germline. Trimming took off 0 bases at V and 3 bases at J, with 22 bases between the two ends. The CDR3 runs to 18 residues. The CDR3 bases are TGCGCCAGCAGCTTGGCGGGACTGGACAGTCAACGTTTCTACGAGCAGTACTTC. Encoded protein: CASSLAGLDSQRFYEQYF.

There are a few counts of this clonotype. The chain has TRBV7-8 and TRBJ1-3; D is possibly TRBD1 (5 bases). CDR3 length: 20 amino acids. Germline V gives CDR1 SGHVS, CDR2 FQNEAQ. The ends were cut back, 1 base at V and 0 bases at J, with 22 bases in the middle. CDR3: CASSLVNGAIRPISGNTIYF. The CDR3, as DNA: TGTGCCAGCAGCTTAGTGAATGGGGCGATCCGCCCAATCTCTGGAAACACCATATATTTT.

This clonotype showed up many times. The rearrangement joins TRBV28 to TRBJ2-4, with 9 bases fitting TRBD1. The CDR3 consists of 14 residues. Germline CDR1 reads MDHEN; CDR2 reads SYDVKM. V shed 4 bases and J 6 bases; nucleotides not matched to a gene: 4. CDR3 coding DNA: TGTGCCAGCAGTTCCCCGGGACAGGGAAACATTCAGTACTTC. Its translation is CASSSPGQGNIQYF.

This clonotype was observed many times. The chain uses TRBV9 and TRBJ2-1; D unresolved. The length of the CDR3 is 14 residues. CDR1 and CDR2 (germline): SGDLS, YYNGEE. Trimming took off 0 bases at V and 8 bases at J, with 12 bases between the two ends. The CDR3 sequence: CASSVEVATHEQFF. CDR3 nucleotide sequence: TGTGCCAGCAGCGTAGAAGTGGCCACCCATGAGCAGTTCTTC.

This clonotype has at least ten counts. This chain connects TRBV6-1 to TRBJ2-7; 10 bases are shared with TRBD1. V dropped 5 bases and J dropped 6; count of bases not matched to a gene: 10. The CDR3 length is 15 residues. Germline lookup yields CDR1 MNHNS and CDR2 SASEGT. CDR3 loop: CASSLTGTGVGEQYF. The DNA for the CDR3 is TGTGCCAGCAGTTTAACCGGGACAGGGGTGGGCGAGCAGTACTTC.

A note on this clonotype: The junction departs from the called germline gene at one end, perhaps through a read error. V is TRBV7-7 and J is TRBJ2-1; D ambiguous. This CDR3 is built from 13 residues. CDR1 is SSHAT, CDR2 FNYEAQ, per germline (reference sequence). CDR3: CASSQLRYDEQFF. The CDR3 DNA reads as TGTGCTAGCAGCCAATTACGGTATGATGAGCAGTTCTTC.

This clonotype showed up many times. This chain joins TRBV29-1 and TRBJ2-5; 8 bases align to TRBD1. Germline CDR1 reads SQVTM; CDR2 reads ANQGSEA. The CDR3 runs to 14 residues. Trimming at V came to 2 bases and at J to 5 bases, leaving 7 bases not matched to a gene. In nucleotides, the CDR3 is TGCAGCGTTGAACCCGCAGGGGGCAGGGAGACCCAGTACTTC. Translating gives CSVEPAGGRETQYF.

As concerns this clonotype: A much larger clonotype is one base distant, so this may be a read error. In nucleotides, the CDR3 is TGTGCCAGCAGAAAACCGGGACAGAACACTGAAGCTTTCTTT. It yields the protein CASRKPGQNTEAFF. The rearrangement uses TRBV6-1 and TRBJ1-1; a weak D match, TRBD1 (6 bases). Per germline, CDR1 MNHNS and CDR2 SASEGT. V was trimmed by 6 bases and J by 1 base, leaving 12 bases between them. The CDR3 has 14 residues.

V gene TRBV12-3 or TRBV12-4 combines with J gene TRBJ1-1, with D hard to call. The CDR3 runs to 12 residues. Trimming cost V 0 bases and J 9 bases, with 8 bases left between them. The CDR3 nucleotides are TGTGCCAGCAGTTTAGCTAGTCTTCAAGCTTTCTTT. Translation gives CASSLASLQAFF.

Details on this clonotype: A read error may produce the germline difference seen at one junction end. The J gene is TRBJ2-3, the V gene TRBV19, with 9 bases aligning to TRBD2. The germline CDR1 and CDR2 sequences are LNHDA and SQIVND (reference sequence). The CDR3 loop spans 16 amino acids. Here the CDR3 DNA reads TGTGCCGGTAGTCTAGGACTAGCGTCGGGCACAGATACGCAGTATTTT. Translating gives CAGSLGLASGTDTQYF. Combining the CDR3 with reference TRBV19 and TRBJ2-3 gives the whole variable domain DGGITQSPKYLFRKEGQNVTLSCEQNLNHDAMYWYRQDPGQGLRLIYYSQIVNDFQKGDIAEGYSVSREKKESFPLTVTSAQKNPTAFYLCAGSLGLASGTDTQYFGPGTRLTVL.

The rearrangement uses TRBV5-8 and TRBJ1-1; 8 bases align to TRBD1. CDR1 is SGHTS, CDR2 YDEGEE, per germline. Unmatched junction bases numbered 16, after V lost 7 bases and J lost 11 bases. The CDR3 contains 14 residues. The CDR3 DNA reads TGTGCCAGCCAAGTTACCACCGGGACAGGTGACGCTTTCTTT. The encoded protein is CASQVTTGTGDAFF.

This clonotype was picked up many times. The chain employs TRBV18 and TRBJ1-1, with D tentatively TRBD1 (5 bases). The CDR3 length is 16 residues. V gave up 0 bases and J gave up 0 bases, with 11 bases separating them. The germline V gene encodes CDR1 KGHSH and CDR2 LQKENI. The CDR3 spells CASSPPLGRMNTEAFF. CDR3 DNA sequence: TGTGCCAGCTCACCACCATTGGGGCGGATGAACACTGAAGCTTTCTTT. Drawing the rest from reference TRBV18 and TRBJ1-1, the complete variable domain is NAGVMQNPRHLVRRRGQEARLRCSPMKGHSHVYWYRQLPEEGLKFMVYLQKENIIDESGMPKERFSAEFPKEGPSILRIQQVVRGDSAAYFCASSPPLGRMNTEAFFGQGTRLTVV.

This clonotype was counted at least ten times. The V call is TRBV19, the J call TRBJ2-1, with 7 positions matching TRBD2. After removal of 3 bases from V and 9 bases from J, the junction contained 8 bases not matched to a gene. Germline values: CDR1 LNHDA, CDR2 SQIVND (reference sequence). CDR3 length equals 14 residues. CDR3: CASSIRTRESEQFF. In nucleotides, the CDR3 is TGTGCCAGTAGTATTAGGACTAGGGAGTCTGAGCAGTTCTTC. The variable domain in full, with the rest retrieved from reference TRBV19 and TRBJ2-1, is DGGITQSPKYLFRKEGQNVTLSCEQNLNHDAMYWYRQDPGQGLRLIYYSQIVNDFQKGDIAEGYSVSREKKESFPLTVTSAQKNPTAFYLCASSIRTRESEQFFGPGTRLTVL.

A word on this clonotype: At one end the junction does not follow the germline gene, possibly because of a read error. The chain couples TRBV5-1 to TRBJ1-4; no definite D call. CDR1 SGHRS and CDR2 YFSETQ come from the germline V gene. The CDR3 is made up of 14 amino acids. CDR3 sequence: CANSFRDDYGKLFF. As DNA, the CDR3 is TGCGCCAACAGCTTCCGGGATGATTACGGAAAACTGTTTTTT.

The V call is TRBV20-1, the J call TRBJ2-7; TRBD1 aligns across 8 bases. V was clipped by 0 bases and J by 4 bases; unmatched bases: 8. The CDR3 is 15 amino acids. Germline assignment: CDR1 DFQATT and CDR2 SNEGSKA (reference sequence). The CDR3 loop reads CSARDRGQGSYEQYF. The CDR3 DNA sequence: TGCAGTGCTAGAGATCGTGGACAGGGCAGTTACGAGCAGTACTTC.

The chain employs TRBV20-1 and TRBJ2-7; 8 bases align to TRBD2. The J segment lost 7 bases and the V segment lost 0 bases, leaving 8 bases of the junction unmatched. Looked up from germline, CDR1 is DFQATT and CDR2 is SNEGSKA (reference sequence). The CDR3 is 14 residues long. The CDR3 DNA reads as TGCAGTGCTAGAGATTGGCGGGAGGCGGGGGAGCAGTACTTC. The encoded protein is CSARDWREAGEQYF.